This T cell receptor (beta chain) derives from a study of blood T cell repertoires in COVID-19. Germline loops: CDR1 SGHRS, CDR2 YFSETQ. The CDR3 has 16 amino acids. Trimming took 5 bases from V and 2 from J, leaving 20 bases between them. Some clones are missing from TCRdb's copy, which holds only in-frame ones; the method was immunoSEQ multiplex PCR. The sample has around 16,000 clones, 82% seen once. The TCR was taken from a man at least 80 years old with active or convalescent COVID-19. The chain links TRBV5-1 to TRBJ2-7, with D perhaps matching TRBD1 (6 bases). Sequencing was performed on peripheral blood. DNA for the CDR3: TGCGCCAGCAGGTTCAACCCCGACAGGCTCACCTACGAGCAGTACTTC. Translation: CASRFNPDRLTYEQYF.